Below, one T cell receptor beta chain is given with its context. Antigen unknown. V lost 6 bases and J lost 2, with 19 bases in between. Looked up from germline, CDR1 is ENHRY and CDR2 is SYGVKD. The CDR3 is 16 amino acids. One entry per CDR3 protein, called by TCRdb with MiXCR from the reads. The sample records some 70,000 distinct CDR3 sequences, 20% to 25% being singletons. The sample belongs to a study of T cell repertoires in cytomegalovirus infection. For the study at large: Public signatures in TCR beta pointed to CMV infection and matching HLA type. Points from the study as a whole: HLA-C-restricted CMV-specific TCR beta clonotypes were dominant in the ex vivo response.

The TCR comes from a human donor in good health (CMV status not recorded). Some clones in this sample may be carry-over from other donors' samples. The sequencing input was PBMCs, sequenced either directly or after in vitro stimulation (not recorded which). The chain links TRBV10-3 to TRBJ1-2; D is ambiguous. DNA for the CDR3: TGTGCCATCAGGATGGGGAAAAGGGAACCGAACTATGGCTACACCTTC. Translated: CAIRMGKREPNYGYTF.